This entry is about one T cell receptor beta chain. Its antigen is still unknown. This entry belongs to a study of graft-versus-host responses after intestinal transplantation. As for the study in general: Each recipient received a multivisceral, liver-intestinal, or isolated intestinal graft.

Study-level results: GvH clones surfaced in recipient marrow, some emerging earlier in ileum or blood.

The protocol was immunoSEQ multiplex PCR, while the TCRdb copy is restricted to in-frame clones and leaves out a portion. This sample has around 99,000 clones, with roughly 91% found just once. This material consisted of unstimulated CD8+ T cells sorted from spleen or lymph node cells, taken before intestinal transplant. This TCR was sampled from a human donor who received an intestinal transplant.

DNA of the CDR3: TGCGCCAGCAGCTTGGACAGGACAGGGCTAAACTATGGCTACACCTTC. Translation: CASSLDRTGLNYGYTF. The chain joins TRBV5-1 to TRBJ1-2, with TRBD1 matching 8 bases. This CDR3 is built from 16 residues. Per germline, CDR1 SGHRS and CDR2 YFSETQ. Losses at the gene ends were 0 bases for V and 2 bases for J; bases not matched to a gene: 6.